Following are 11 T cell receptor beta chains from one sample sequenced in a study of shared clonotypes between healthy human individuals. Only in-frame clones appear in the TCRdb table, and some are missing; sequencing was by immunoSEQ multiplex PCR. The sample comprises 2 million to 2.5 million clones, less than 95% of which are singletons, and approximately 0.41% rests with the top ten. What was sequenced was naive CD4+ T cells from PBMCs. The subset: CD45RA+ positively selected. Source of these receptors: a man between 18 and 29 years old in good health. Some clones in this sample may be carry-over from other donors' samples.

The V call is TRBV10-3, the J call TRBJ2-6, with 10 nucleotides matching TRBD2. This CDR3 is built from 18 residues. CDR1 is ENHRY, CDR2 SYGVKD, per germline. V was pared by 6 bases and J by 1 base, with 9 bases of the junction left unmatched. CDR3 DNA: TGTGCCATCAGCAACCTTAGCGGGAGGCAGTCTGGGGCCAACGTCCTGACTTTC. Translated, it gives CAISNLSGRQSGANVLTF.

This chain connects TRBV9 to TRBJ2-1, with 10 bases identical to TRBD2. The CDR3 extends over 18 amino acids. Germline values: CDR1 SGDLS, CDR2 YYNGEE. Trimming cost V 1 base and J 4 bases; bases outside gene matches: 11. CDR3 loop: CASSVWSAGGPGYNEQFF. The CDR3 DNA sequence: TGTGCCAGCAGCGTATGGTCAGCGGGAGGGCCAGGTTACAATGAGCAGTTCTTC. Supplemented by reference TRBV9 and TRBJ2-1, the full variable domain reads DSGVTQTPKHLITATGQRVTLRCSPRSGDLSVYWYQQSLDQGLQFLIQYYNGEERAKGNILERFSAQQFPDLHSELNLSSLELGDSALYFCASSVWSAGGPGYNEQFFGPGTRLTVL.

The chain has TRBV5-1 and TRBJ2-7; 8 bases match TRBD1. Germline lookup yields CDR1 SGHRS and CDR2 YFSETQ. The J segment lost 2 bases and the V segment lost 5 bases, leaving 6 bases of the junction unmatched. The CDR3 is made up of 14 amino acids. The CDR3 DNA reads TGCGCCAGCAGATTCGGACAGGGACCCTACGAGCAGTACTTC. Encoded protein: CASRFGQGPYEQYF.

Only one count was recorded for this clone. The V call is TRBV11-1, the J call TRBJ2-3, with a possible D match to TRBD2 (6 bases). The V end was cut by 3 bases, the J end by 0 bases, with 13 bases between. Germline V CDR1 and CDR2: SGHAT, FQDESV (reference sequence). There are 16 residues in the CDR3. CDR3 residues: CASSFFRGTSTDTQYF. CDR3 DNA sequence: TGTGCCAGCAGCTTTTTTAGAGGGACTAGCACAGATACGCAGTATTTT.

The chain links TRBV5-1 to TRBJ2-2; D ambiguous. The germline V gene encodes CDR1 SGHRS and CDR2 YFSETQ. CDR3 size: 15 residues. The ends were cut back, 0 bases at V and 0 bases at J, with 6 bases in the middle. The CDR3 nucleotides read TGCGCCAGCAGCTTGGAAGTCGCGAACACCGGGGAGCTGTTTTTT. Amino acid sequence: CASSLEVANTGELFF.

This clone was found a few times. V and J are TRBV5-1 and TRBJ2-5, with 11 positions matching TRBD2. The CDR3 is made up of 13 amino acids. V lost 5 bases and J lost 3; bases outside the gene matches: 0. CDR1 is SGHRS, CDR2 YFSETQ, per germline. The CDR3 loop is CASRLAGEETQYF. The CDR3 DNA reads TGCGCCAGCAGACTAGCGGGAGAAGAGACCCAGTACTTC.

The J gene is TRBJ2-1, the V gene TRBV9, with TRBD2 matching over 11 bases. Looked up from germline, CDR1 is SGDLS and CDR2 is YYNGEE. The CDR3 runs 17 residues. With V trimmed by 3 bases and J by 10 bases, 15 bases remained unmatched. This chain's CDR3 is CASSAGLAGWGRREQFF. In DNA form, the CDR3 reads TGTGCCAGCAGCGCTGGACTAGCGGGCTGGGGCCGGAGAGAGCAGTTCTTC. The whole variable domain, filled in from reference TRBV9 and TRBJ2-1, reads DSGVTQTPKHLITATGQRVTLRCSPRSGDLSVYWYQQSLDQGLQFLIQYYNGEERAKGNILERFSAQQFPDLHSELNLSSLELGDSALYFCASSAGLAGWGRREQFFGPGTRLTVL.

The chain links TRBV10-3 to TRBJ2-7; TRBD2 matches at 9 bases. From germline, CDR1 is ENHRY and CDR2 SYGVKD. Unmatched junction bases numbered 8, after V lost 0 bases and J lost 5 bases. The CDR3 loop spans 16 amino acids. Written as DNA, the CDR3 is TGTGCCATCAGTGAGTCTGGGGTAGCGGGAGTTGACGAGCAGTACTTC. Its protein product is CAISESGVAGVDEQYF.

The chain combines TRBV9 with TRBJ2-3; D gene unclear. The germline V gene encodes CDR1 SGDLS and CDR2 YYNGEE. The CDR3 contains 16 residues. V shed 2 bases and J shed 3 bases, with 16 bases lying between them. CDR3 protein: CASSVGSSHGTDTQYF. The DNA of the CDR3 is TGTGCCAGCAGCGTGGGGTCCTCACATGGTACAGATACGCAGTATTTT. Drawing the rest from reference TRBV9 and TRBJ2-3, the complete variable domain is DSGVTQTPKHLITATGQRVTLRCSPRSGDLSVYWYQQSLDQGLQFLIQYYNGEERAKGNILERFSAQQFPDLHSELNLSSLELGDSALYFCASSVGSSHGTDTQYFGPGTRLTVL.

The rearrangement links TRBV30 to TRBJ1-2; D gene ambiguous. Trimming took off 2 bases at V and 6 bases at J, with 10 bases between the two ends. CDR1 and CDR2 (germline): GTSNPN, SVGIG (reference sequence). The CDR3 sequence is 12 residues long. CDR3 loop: CAWSQFVDGYTF. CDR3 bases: TGTGCCTGGAGTCAGTTCGTAGATGGCTACACCTTC.

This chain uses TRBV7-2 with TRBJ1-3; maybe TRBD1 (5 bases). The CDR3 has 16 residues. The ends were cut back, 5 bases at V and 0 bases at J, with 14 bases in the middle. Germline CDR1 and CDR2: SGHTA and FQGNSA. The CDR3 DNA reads TGTGCCAGCAGCATGGCCGGGACCGTCTCTGGAAACACCATATATTTT. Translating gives CASSMAGTVSGNTIYF.